This T cell receptor beta chain was profiled in a study of T cell responses to AZD1222 COVID-19 vaccine. General study points: Donor demographics were predominantly white British with a female majority; clonal diversity may be underestimated. The repertoires were collected only after the peak T cell response.

The ends were cut back, 5 bases at V and 0 bases at J, with 17 bases in the middle. There are 17 residues in the CDR3. CDR1 is SGHNT and CDR2 is YENEEA in the germline V gene. This clone was seen just once. Its matching antigen is unknown. Profiled with immunoSEQ multiplex PCR; TCRdb holds only in-frame clones, not every one. The sample shows 150,000 to 200,000 clones, approximately 94% of them seen only once. This chain joins TRBV11-3 and TRBJ2-4; D remains ambiguous. The TCR comes from an adult who received the MenACWY meningococcal vaccine as a control. The material sequenced was peripheral blood, taken 28 days after the second dose of the MenACWY control vaccine. The CDR3 loop reads CASSPPRANLAKNIQYF. The CDR3 DNA is TGTGCCAGCAGCCCCCCGAGAGCGAACCTAGCCAAAAACATTCAGTACTTC.